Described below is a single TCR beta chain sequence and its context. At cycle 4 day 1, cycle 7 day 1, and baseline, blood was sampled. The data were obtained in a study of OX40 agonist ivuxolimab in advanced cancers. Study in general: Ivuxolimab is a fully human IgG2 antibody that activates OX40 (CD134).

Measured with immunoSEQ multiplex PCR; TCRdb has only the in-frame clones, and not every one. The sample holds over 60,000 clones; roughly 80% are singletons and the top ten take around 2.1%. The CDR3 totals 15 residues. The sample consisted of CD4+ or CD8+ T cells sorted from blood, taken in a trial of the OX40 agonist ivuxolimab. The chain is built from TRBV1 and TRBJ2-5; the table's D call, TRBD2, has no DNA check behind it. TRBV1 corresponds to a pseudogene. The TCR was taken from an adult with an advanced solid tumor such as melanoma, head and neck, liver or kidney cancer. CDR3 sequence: CTSSQPHPGNETQYF. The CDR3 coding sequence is TGCACCAGCAGCCAACCTCATCCGGGAAACGAGACCCAGTACTTC.